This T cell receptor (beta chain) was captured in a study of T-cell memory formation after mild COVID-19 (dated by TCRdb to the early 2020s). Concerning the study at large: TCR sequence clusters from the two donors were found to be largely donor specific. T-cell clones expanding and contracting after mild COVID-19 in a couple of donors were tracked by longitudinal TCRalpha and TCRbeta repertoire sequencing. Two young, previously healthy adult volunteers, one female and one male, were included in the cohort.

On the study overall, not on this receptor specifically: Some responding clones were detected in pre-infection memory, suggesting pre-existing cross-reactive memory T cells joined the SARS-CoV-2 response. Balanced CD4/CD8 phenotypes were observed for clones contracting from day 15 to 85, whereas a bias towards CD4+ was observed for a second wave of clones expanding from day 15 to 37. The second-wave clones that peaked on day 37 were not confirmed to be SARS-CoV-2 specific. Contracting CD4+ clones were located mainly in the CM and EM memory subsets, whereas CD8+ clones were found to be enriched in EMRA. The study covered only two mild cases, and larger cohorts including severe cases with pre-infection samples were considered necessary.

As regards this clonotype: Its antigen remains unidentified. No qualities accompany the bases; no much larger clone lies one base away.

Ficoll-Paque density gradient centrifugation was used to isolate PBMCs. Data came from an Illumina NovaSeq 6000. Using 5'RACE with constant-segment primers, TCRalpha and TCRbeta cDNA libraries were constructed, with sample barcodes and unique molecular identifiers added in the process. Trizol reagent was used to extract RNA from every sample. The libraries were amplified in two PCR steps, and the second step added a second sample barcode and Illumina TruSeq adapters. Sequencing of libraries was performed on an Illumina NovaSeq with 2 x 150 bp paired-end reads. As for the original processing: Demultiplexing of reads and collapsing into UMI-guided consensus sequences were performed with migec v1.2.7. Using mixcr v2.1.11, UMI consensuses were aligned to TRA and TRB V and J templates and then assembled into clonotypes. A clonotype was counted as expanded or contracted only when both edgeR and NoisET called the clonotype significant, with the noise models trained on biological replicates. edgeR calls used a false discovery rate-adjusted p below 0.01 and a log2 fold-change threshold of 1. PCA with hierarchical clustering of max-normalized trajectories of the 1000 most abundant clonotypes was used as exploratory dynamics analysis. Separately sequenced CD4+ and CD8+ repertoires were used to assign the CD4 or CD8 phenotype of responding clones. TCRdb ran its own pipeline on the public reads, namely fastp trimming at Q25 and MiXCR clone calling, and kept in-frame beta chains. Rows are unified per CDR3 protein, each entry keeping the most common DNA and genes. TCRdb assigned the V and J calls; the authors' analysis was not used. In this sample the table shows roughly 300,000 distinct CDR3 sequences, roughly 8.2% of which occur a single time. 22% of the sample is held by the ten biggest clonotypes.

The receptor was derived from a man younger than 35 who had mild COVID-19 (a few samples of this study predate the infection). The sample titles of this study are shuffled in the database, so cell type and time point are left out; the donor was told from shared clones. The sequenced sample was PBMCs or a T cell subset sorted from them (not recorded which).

CDR3 reads: CASSPAVRVDGYTF. The nucleotide sequence reads TGCGCCAGCAGCCCGGCGGTTCGAGTCGATGGCTACACCTTC. The receptor chain draws on TRBV5-1 and TRBJ1-2; too little of a D gene remains to name it. A distance of 16 bases separates the germline ends of V and J, which lose 4 bases and 6 bases respectively. The germline V gene gives CDR1 as SGHRS and CDR2 as YFSETQ. Reading from cysteine to phenylalanine, the CDR3 counts 14 amino acids. The sequence is cut down to CDR3 DNA, 42 bases in frame from base 1.